Listed below are T cell receptor beta chains from one sample, sequenced in a study of blood T cells in healthy people across ages. TCRdb itself ran the 5' RACE reads through MiXCR, one entry per CDR3 protein. The sample carries 1.5 million to 2 million distinct CDR3 sequences, about 35% recorded once. The source material was blood. All receptors come from a woman aged 30 to 39 in good health. Both conserved end residues are part of each CDR3. D genes are given only for firm matches. Rows may omit the clone size; those that give it use once, few, many or a size class.

V: TRBV5-4; length: 14; J: TRBJ2-5; D: .; size: .; CDR3: CASSLAGTGVTQYF; DNA: TGTGCCAGCAGCTTGGCCGGAACTGGAGTGACCCAGTACTTC
V: TRBV4-1; length: 15; J: TRBJ2-5; D: TRBD1; size: .; CDR3: CASSQVGTGEETQYF; DNA: TGCGCCAGCAGCCAAGTGGGGACAGGGGAAGAGACCCAGTACTTC
V: TRBV7-6; length: 16; J: TRBJ2-5; D: .; size: .; CDR3: CASRESGPRGSETQYF; DNA: TGTGCCAGCAGAGAAAGCGGGCCCCGTGGATCCGAGACCCAGTACTTC
V: TRBV7-7; length: 16; J: TRBJ2-7; D: .; size: few; CDR3: CASSQGPPSQSYEQYF; DNA: TGTGCCAGCAGCCAAGGCCCCCCATCTCAAAGTTACGAGCAGTACTTC
V: TRBV7-2; length: 16; J: TRBJ2-1; D: TRBD2; size: many; CDR3: CASSPRASGRQNEQFF; DNA: TGTGCCAGCAGCCCCCGTGCTAGCGGGAGGCAGAATGAGCAGTTCTTC
V: TRBV6-5; length: 16; J: TRBJ2-6; D: .; size: few; CDR3: CASSYGSGSGANVLTF; DNA: TGTGCCAGCAGTTACGGGTCAGGGTCTGGGGCCAACGTCCTGACTTTC
V: TRBV6-1; length: 13; J: TRBJ2-3; D: .; size: few; CDR3: CASSAEQSLTQYF; DNA: TGTGCCAGCAGTGCCGAACAGAGTCTTACCCAGTATTTT
V: TRBV4-2; length: 14; J: TRBJ2-7; D: .; size: .; CDR3: CASSQERDVYEQYF; DNA: TGTGCCAGCAGCCAAGAGAGGGACGTCTACGAGCAGTACTTC
V: TRBV28; length: 13; J: TRBJ2-1; D: .; size: many; CDR3: CASSTRLVSEQFF; DNA: TGTGCCAGCAGTACACGACTAGTTAGTGAGCAGTTCTTC
V: TRBV5-1; length: 14; J: TRBJ2-7; D: TRBD2; size: few; CDR3: CASRSSGSVSEQYF; DNA: TGCGCCAGCAGGTCTAGCGGGAGCGTCTCCGAGCAGTACTTC
V: TRBV5-4; length: 17; J: TRBJ2-6; D: .; size: few; CDR3: CASSRAEVAGGANVLTF; DNA: TGTGCCAGCAGCCGGGCTGAGGTCGCAGGAGGGGCCAACGTCCTGACTTTC
V: TRBV29-1; length: 14; J: TRBJ2-7; D: TRBD2; size: many; CDR3: CSVRVAGASYEQYF; DNA: TGCAGCGTGAGAGTAGCGGGGGCCTCCTACGAGCAGTACTTC
V: TRBV5-1; length: 15; J: TRBJ2-7; D: .; size: .; CDR3: CASSLFAGCSYEQYF; DNA: TGCGCCAGCAGCTTATTCGCAGGGTGCTCCTACGAGCAGTACTTC
V: TRBV6-5; length: 19; J: TRBJ2-5; D: TRBD2; size: few; CDR3: CASSYSQTSGTRREETQYF; DNA: TGTGCCAGCAGTTACTCTCAGACTAGCGGGACCCGACGGGAAGAGACCCAGTACTTC
V: TRBV5-6; length: 14; J: TRBJ1-4; D: TRBD1; size: .; CDR3: CASSSWTDRVKLFF; DNA: TGTGCCAGCAGCTCATGGACAGACAGGGTAAAACTGTTTTTT
V: TRBV4-1; length: 15; J: TRBJ1-2; D: .; size: few; CDR3: CASSQDLGARGGYTF; DNA: TGCGCCAGCAGCCAAGATCTCGGGGCCCGGGGTGGCTACACCTTC
V: TRBV6-2/TRBV6-3; length: 16; J: TRBJ2-5; D: .; size: .; CDR3: CASSYGQLMYQETQYF; DNA: TGTGCCAGCAGTTACGGGCAGCTGATGTACCAAGAGACCCAGTACTTC
V: TRBV5-4; length: 14; J: TRBJ2-5; D: .; size: .; CDR3: CASSPDVGQETQYF; DNA: TGTGCCAGCAGCCCGGACGTCGGCCAAGAGACCCAGTACTTC
V: TRBV6-1; length: 15; J: TRBJ1-1; D: TRBD1; size: once; CDR3: CASSKQGPGNTEAFF; DNA: TGTGCCAGCAGTAAACAGGGGCCGGGGAACACTGAAGCTTTCTTT
V: TRBV6-6; length: 14; J: TRBJ2-3; D: .; size: few; CDR3: CASSYIKPPDTQYF; DNA: TGTGCCAGCAGTTATATCAAACCCCCAGATACGCAGTATTTT
V: TRBV18; length: 14; J: TRBJ1-6; D: .; size: few; CDR3: CASSEQGFDSPLHF; DNA: TGTGCCAGCTCAGAACAGGGTTTCGATTCACCCCTCCACTTT
V: TRBV19; length: 15; J: TRBJ2-7; D: .; size: .; CDR3: CASTPTGLDSYEQYF; DNA: TGTGCCAGTACCCCAACAGGGTTGGACTCCTACGAGCAGTACTTC
V: TRBV7-2; length: 16; J: TRBJ2-5; D: TRBD2; size: .; CDR3: CASSLTSGRARETQYF; DNA: TGTGCCAGCAGCCTGACTAGCGGGAGGGCCAGGGAGACCCAGTACTTC
V: TRBV28; length: 12; J: TRBJ1-2; D: .; size: many; CDR3: CASSPLSYGYTF; DNA: TGTGCCAGCAGTCCCCTCTCCTATGGCTACACCTTC
V: TRBV10-3; length: 14; J: TRBJ1-2; D: .; size: .; CDR3: CAAWSDVRGYGYTF; DNA: TGTGCCGCTTGGAGCGATGTTCGGGGCTATGGCTACACCTTC
V: TRBV7-2; length: 16; J: TRBJ2-1; D: .; size: few; CDR3: CASSLVGSNSYNEQFF; DNA: TGTGCCAGCAGCTTAGTTGGCAGCAATTCCTACAATGAGCAGTTCTTC
V: TRBV4-1; length: 18; J: TRBJ2-3; D: TRBD2; size: .; CDR3: CASSPKPGLVSGTDTQYF; DNA: TGCGCCAGCAGCCCAAAGCCGGGACTAGTCTCTGGCACAGATACGCAGTATTTT
V: TRBV27; length: 14; J: TRBJ2-3; D: .; size: .; CDR3: CASSFNRVTDTQYF; DNA: TGTGCCAGCAGTTTTAACCGGGTCACAGATACGCAGTATTTT
V: TRBV15; length: 16; J: TRBJ2-7; D: TRBD2; size: few; CDR3: CATSRESGLGHYEQYF; DNA: TGTGCCACCAGCAGAGAGTCGGGACTAGGCCATTACGAGCAGTACTTC
V: TRBV20-1; length: 16; J: TRBJ2-3; D: .; size: .; CDR3: CSARAGGQRGTDTQYF; DNA: TGCAGTGCTAGAGCTGGGGGACAGCGGGGCACAGATACGCAGTATTTT
V: TRBV28; length: 15; J: TRBJ2-6; D: .; size: few; CDR3: CASCNRDSGANVLTF; DNA: TGTGCCAGCTGCAATAGGGACTCTGGGGCCAACGTCCTGACTTTC
V: TRBV20-1; length: 14; J: TRBJ1-5; D: .; size: .; CDR3: CSARVATGNQPQHF; DNA: TGCAGTGCTAGAGTAGCGACAGGCAATCAGCCCCAGCATTTT
V: TRBV28; length: 15; J: TRBJ1-5; D: .; size: few; CDR3: CASSHGLRGNQPQHF; DNA: TGTGCCAGCTCGCACGGACTAAGGGGCAATCAGCCCCAGCATTTT
V: TRBV5-1; length: 15; J: TRBJ2-3; D: TRBD2; size: many; CDR3: CASSLLAGDTDTQYF; DNA: TGTGCCAGCAGCTTGCTAGCGGGGGATACAGATACGCAGTATTTT
V: TRBV28; length: 12; J: TRBJ2-1; D: TRBD1; size: .; CDR3: CASRTPGQAEFF; DNA: TGTGCCAGCAGGACACCGGGACAGGCCGAGTTCTTC
V: TRBV5-1; length: 13; J: TRBJ2-5; D: TRBD1; size: .; CDR3: CTSSLDREETQYF; DNA: TGCACCAGCAGCTTGGACAGGGAAGAGACCCAGTACTTC
V: TRBV2; length: 12; J: TRBJ2-5; D: .; size: .; CDR3: CASSNHQETQYF; DNA: TGTGCCAGCAGTAACCATCAGGAGACCCAGTACTTC
V: TRBV7-6; length: 14; J: TRBJ2-5; D: TRBD2; size: many; CDR3: CASSLGISGETQYF; DNA: TGTGCCAGCAGCTTAGGAATTAGCGGGGAGACCCAGTACTTC
V: TRBV20-1; length: 13; J: TRBJ1-2; D: .; size: few; CDR3: CSAQGVALYGYTF; DNA: TGCAGTGCCCAAGGGGTCGCCCTCTATGGCTACACCTTC
V: TRBV6-2/TRBV6-3; length: 16; J: TRBJ2-5; D: TRBD2; size: .; CDR3: CVSSHPEGSGGETQYF; DNA: TGTGTCAGCAGTCACCCAGAGGGTAGCGGGGGGGAGACCCAGTACTTC
V: TRBV29-1; length: 13; J: TRBJ2-5; D: .; size: many; CDR3: CSVEDKTQETQYF; DNA: TGCAGCGTTGAAGATAAGACCCAAGAGACCCAGTACTTC
V: TRBV6-5; length: 14; J: TRBJ2-7; D: TRBD1; size: .; CDR3: CATSRGQGTYEQYF; DNA: TGTGCCACAAGCCGGGGACAGGGGACCTACGAGCAGTACTTC
V: TRBV27; length: 16; J: TRBJ2-3; D: .; size: .; CDR3: CASSTSSGGIADTQYF; DNA: TGTGCCAGCAGTACATCGTCCGGGGGAATCGCAGATACGCAGTATTTT
V: TRBV14; length: 17; J: TRBJ2-2; D: .; size: .; CDR3: CASSQLGGAVVTGELFF; DNA: TGTGCCAGCAGCCAACTGGGGGGCGCAGTGGTCACCGGGGAGCTGTTTTTT
V: TRBV5-1; length: 16; J: TRBJ2-5; D: TRBD2; size: .; CDR3: CASSLAVASGRETQYF; DNA: TGCGCCAGCAGCTTGGCGGTGGCTAGCGGGAGGGAGACCCAGTACTTC
V: TRBV3-1; length: 15; J: TRBJ1-1; D: .; size: once; CDR3: CASSQYVNMDTEAFF; DNA: TGTGCCAGCAGCCAATATGTGAACATGGACACTGAAGCTTTCTTT
V: TRBV3-1; length: 15; J: TRBJ2-5; D: .; size: few; CDR3: CASSQDGPAGETQYF; DNA: TGTGCCAGCAGCCAAGACGGCCCGGCAGGAGAGACCCAGTACTTC
V: TRBV28; length: 18; J: TRBJ2-7; D: .; size: few; CDR3: CASSFTRRGAVSSYEQYF; DNA: TGTGCCAGCAGTTTTACACGTCGGGGAGCGGTGAGCTCCTACGAGCAGTACTTC
V: TRBV12-3/TRBV12-4; length: 17; J: TRBJ2-7; D: TRBD1; size: few; CDR3: CASSHLNSGQGAYEQYF; DNA: TGTGCCAGCAGTCATTTAAATTCAGGACAGGGGGCGTACGAGCAGTACTTC
V: TRBV5-1; length: 13; J: TRBJ1-2; D: .; size: few; CDR3: CASSTGLPRGYTF; DNA: TGCGCCAGCAGCACCGGACTGCCTCGGGGCTACACCTTC
V: TRBV7-8; length: 17; J: TRBJ2-1; D: .; size: few; CDR3: CASSLLRAGSSYNEQFF; DNA: TGTGCCAGCAGCCTTCTCAGGGCGGGGAGCTCCTACAATGAGCAGTTCTTC